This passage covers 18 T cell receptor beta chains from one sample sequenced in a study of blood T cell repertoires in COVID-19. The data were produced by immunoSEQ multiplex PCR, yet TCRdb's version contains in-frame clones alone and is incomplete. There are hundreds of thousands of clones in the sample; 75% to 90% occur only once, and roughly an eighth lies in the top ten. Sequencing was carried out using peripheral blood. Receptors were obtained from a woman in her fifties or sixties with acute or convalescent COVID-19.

The DNA of the CDR3 is TGTGCCAGCAGTTTAGGGGGAAGGGGGCGGGGGGCCAAGAATGAGCAGTTCTTC. Translating gives CASSLGGRGRGAKNEQFF. The chain employs TRBV27 and TRBJ2-1, with D maybe TRBD2 (8 bases). Trimming shortened V by 2 bases and J by 7 bases, and 24 bases separated the two germline ends. CDR3 length equals 18 residues. Germline V gene lookup returns CDR1 MNHEY and CDR2 SMNVEV (reference sequence).

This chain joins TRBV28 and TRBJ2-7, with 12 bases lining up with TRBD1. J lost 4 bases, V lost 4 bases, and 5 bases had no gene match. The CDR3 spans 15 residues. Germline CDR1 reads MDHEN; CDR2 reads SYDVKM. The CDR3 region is CASSSGTGGVYEQYF. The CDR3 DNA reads TGTGCCAGCAGTTCCGGGACAGGGGGCGTATACGAGCAGTACTTC.

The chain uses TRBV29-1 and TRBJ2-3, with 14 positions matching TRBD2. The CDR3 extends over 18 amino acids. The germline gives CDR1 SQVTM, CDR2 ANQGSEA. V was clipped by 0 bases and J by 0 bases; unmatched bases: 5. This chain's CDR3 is CSVEDGGTSGGSTDTQYF. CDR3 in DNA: TGCAGCGTTGAAGATGGCGGGACTAGCGGGGGCAGCACAGATACGCAGTATTTT.

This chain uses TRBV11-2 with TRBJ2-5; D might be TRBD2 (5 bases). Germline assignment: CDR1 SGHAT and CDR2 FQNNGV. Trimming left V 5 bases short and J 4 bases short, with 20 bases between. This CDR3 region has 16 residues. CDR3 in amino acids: CASSPTGSRRGETQYF. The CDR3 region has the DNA TGTGCCAGCAGCCCCACTGGGTCTCGACGGGGAGAGACCCAGTACTTC.

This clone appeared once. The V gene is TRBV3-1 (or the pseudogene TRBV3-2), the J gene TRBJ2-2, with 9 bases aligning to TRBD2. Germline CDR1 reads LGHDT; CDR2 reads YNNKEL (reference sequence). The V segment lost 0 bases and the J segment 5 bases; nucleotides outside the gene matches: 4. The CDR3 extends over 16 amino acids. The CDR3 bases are TGTGCCAGCAGCCAAGATCTGAGCGGGAGGACCGGGGAGCTGTTTTTT. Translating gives CASSQDLSGRTGELFF.

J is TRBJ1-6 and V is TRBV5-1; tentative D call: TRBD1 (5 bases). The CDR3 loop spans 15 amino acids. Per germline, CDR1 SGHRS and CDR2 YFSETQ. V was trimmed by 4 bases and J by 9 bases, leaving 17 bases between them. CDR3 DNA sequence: TGCGCCAGCAGCCCGGCGGCAGGGCAGGGTTCACCCCTCCACTTT. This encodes CASSPAAGQGSPLHF.

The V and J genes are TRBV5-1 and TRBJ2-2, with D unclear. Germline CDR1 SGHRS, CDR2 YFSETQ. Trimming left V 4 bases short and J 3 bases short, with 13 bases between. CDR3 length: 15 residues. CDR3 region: CASSPRSLDTGELFF. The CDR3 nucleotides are TGCGCCAGCAGCCCTCGGAGTTTGGACACCGGGGAGCTGTTTTTT.

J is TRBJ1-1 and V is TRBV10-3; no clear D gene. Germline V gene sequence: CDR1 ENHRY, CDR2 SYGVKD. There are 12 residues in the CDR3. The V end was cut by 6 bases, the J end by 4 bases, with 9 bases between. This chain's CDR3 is CAISSFPTEAFF. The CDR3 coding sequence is TGTGCCATCAGCTCCTTCCCCACTGAAGCTTTCTTT.

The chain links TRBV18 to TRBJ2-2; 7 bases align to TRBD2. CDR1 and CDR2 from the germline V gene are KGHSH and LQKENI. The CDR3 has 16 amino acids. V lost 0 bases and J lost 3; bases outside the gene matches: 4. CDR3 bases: TGTGCCAGCTCACCACCGGGAGGGGAGTACACCGGGGAGCTGTTTTTT. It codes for CASSPPGGEYTGELFF. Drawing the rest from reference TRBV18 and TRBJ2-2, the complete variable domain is NAGVMQNPRHLVRRRGQEARLRCSPMKGHSHVYWYRQLPEEGLKFMVYLQKENIIDESGMPKERFSAEFPKEGPSILRIQQVVRGDSAAYFCASSPPGGEYTGELFFGEGSRLTVL.

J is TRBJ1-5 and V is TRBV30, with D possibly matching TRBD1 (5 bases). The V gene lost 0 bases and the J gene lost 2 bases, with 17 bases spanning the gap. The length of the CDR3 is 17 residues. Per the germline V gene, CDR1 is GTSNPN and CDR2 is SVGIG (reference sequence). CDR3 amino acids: CAWSVPGRGWGNQPQHF. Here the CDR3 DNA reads TGTGCCTGGAGTGTTCCAGGGCGGGGTTGGGGCAATCAGCCCCAGCATTTT.

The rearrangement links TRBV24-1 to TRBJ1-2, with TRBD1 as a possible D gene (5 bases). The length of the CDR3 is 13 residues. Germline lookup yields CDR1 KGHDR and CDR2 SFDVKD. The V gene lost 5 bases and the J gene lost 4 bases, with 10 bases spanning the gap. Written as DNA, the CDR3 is TGTGCCACCAGTGCGGGGGGTAGCTATGGCTACACCTTC. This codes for CATSAGGSYGYTF.

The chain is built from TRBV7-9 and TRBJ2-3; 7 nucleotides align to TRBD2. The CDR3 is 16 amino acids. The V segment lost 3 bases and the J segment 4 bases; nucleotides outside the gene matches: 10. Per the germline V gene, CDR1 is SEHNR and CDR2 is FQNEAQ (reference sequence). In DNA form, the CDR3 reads TGTGCCAGCAGCTTTTCGGCGGGAGAATCTGCAGATACGCAGTATTTT. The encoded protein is CASSFSAGESADTQYF.

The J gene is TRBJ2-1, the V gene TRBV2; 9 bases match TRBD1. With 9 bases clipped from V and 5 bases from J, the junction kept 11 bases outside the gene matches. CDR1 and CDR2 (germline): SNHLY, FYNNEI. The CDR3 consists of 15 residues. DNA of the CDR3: TGTGCCAGTCTCTGGGGGACAGGGAAGAACAATGAGCAGTTCTTC. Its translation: CASLWGTGKNNEQFF.

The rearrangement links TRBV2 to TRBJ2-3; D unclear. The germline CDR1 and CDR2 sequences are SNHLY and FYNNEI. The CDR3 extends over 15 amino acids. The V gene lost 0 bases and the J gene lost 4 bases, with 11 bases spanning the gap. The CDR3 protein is CASSEASRGADTQYF. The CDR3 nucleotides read TGTGCCAGCAGTGAAGCGTCGAGAGGTGCAGATACGCAGTATTTT.

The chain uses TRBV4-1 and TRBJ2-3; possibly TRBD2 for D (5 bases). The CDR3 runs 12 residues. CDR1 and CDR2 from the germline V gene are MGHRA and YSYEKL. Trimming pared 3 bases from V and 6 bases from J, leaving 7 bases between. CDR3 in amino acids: CASSHPGDTQYF. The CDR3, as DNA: TGCGCCAGCAGCCACCCGGGGGATACGCAGTATTTT.

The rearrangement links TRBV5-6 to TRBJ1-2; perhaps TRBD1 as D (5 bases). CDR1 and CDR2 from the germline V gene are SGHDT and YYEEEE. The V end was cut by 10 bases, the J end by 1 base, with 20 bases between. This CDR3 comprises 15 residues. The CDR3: CAPQAGVDYNYGYTF. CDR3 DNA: TGTGCCCCCCAAGCGGGGGTCGACTATAACTATGGCTACACCTTC.

CDR3 sequence (DNA): TGTGCCAGCAGTCACCGACAGGGATTCGGCACTGAAGCTTTCTTT. It translates to CASSHRQGFGTEAFF. The V call is TRBV28, the J call TRBJ1-1; 7 bases are a match to TRBD1. The CDR3 covers 15 residues. CDR1 and CDR2 from the germline V gene are MDHEN and SYDVKM. J was trimmed by 4 bases and V by 5 bases; bases with no gene match: 10.

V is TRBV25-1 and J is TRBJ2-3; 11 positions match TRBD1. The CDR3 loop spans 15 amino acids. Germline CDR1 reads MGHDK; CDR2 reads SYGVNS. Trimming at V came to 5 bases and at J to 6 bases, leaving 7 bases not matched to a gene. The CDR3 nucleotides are TGTGCCAGCAGTCCACGGACAGGGGGCATCGATACGCAGTATTTT. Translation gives CASSPRTGGIDTQYF.